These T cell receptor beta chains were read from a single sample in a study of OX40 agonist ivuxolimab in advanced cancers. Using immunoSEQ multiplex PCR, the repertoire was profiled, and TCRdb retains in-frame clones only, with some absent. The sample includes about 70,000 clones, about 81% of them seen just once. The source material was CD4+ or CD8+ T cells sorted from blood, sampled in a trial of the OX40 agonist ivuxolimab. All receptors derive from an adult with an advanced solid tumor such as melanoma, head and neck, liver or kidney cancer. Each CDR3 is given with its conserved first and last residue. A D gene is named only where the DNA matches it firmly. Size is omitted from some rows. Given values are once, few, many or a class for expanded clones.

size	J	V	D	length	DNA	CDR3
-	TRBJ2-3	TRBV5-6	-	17	TGTGCCAGCAGCTTAACGGTGACGTCTACTAGCACAGATACGCAGTATTTT	CASSLTVTSTSTDTQYF
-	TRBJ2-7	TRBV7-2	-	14	TGTGCCAGCAGCTTAGTGTCTGACCCACCGGAGCAGTACTTC	CASSLVSDPPEQYF
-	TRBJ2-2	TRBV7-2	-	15	TGTGCCAGCAGCTTTAAGATCTCGAACACCGGGGAGCTGTTTTTT	CASSFKISNTGELFF
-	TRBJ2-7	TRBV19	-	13	TGTGCCAGTAGTGCATCACAGCGCTACGAGCAGTACTTC	CASSASQRYEQYF
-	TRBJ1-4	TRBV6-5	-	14	TGTGCCAGCAGTTACATAGTGCCGGCGGAAAAACTGTTTTTT	CASSYIVPAEKLFF
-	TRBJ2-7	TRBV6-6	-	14	TGTGCCAGCAGTCGAACCACAGGGCACTACGAGCAGTACTTC	CASSRTTGHYEQYF
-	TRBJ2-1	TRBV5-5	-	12	TGTGCCAGCAGCTTGGCGACTCTTGAGCAGTTCTTC	CASSLATLEQFF
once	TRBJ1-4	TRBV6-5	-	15	TGTGCCAGCAGTTGGTCTGGAGCAACTAATGAAAAACTGTTTTTT	CASSWSGATNEKLFF
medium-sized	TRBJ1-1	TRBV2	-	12	TGTGCCAGCATCCGCCGGACAGCTGAAGCTTTCTTT	CASIRRTAEAFF
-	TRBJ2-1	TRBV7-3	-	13	TGTGCCAGCAGCCCCGCGCATGACAATGAGCAGTTCTTC	CASSPAHDNEQFF
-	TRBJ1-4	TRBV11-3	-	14	TGTGCCAGCAGCTTACAGGGGAATAATGAAAAACTGTTTTTT	CASSLQGNNEKLFF
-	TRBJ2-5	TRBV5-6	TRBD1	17	TGTGCCAGCAGCCACCCGGGACAGGGGCCACCCTCGGGGACCCAGTACTTC	CASSHPGQGPPSGTQYF
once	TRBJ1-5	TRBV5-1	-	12	TGCGCCAACAGAAGCAGCAATCAGCCCCAGCATTTT	CANRSSNQPQHF
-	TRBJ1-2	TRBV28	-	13	TGTGCCAGCAGTTTTGGGGGACTATATGGCTACACCTTC	CASSFGGLYGYTF
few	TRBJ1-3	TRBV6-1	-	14	TGTGCCAGCAGTGAACTCGCCTCTGGAAACACCATATATTTT	CASSELASGNTIYF
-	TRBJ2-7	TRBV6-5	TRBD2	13	TGTGCCAGCAGTGAGGGACTAACCTACGAGCAGTACTTC	CASSEGLTYEQYF
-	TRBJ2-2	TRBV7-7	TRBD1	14	TGTGCCAGCAGAAGGACAGGGAACACCGGGGAGCTGTTTTTT	CASRRTGNTGELFF
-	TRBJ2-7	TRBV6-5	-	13	TGTGCCAGCAGGCCCGGGACTCTCAACGAGCAGTACTTC	CASRPGTLNEQYF
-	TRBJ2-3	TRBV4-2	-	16	TGTGCCAGCAGCCAAGAGGAAGCGAGGGGCACAGATACGCAGTATTTT	CASSQEEARGTDTQYF
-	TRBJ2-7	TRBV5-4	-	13	TGTGCCAGCAGCTTGGGACAAGTACGAGAGCAGTACTTC	CASSLGQVREQYF
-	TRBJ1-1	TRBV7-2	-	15	TGTGCCAGCAGCCAGTCGATGACAATGAACACTGAAGCTTTCTTT	CASSQSMTMNTEAFF
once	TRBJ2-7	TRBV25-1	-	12	TGTGCCAGCAGCTCTGATTCCTACGAGCAGTACTTC	CASSSDSYEQYF
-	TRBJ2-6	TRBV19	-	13	TGTGCCAGCAGGGTTTCTGGGGCCAACGTCCTGACTTTC	CASRVSGANVLTF
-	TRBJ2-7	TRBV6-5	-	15	TGTGCCAGCAGTTACCTGGGCAGGAGCTCCTACGAGCAGTACTTC	CASSYLGRSSYEQYF
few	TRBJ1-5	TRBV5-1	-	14	TGCGCCAGCAGTCCTGGTGCGTACGATCAGCCCCAGCATTTT	CASSPGAYDQPQHF
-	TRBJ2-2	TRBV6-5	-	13	TGTGCCAGCAGCAGAAGCGCAACCGGGGAGCTGTTTTTT	CASSRSATGELFF
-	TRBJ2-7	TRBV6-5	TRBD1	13	TGTGCCAGCACTACGTGGACAGGGGGGGAGCAGTACTTC	CASTTWTGGEQYF
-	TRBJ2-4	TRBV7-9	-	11	TGTGCCAGCGAGGCCAAAAGCATTCAGTACTTC	CASEAKSIQYF
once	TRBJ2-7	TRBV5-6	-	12	TGTGCCAGCAGCCTCGAGGACTACGAGCAGTACTTC	CASSLEDYEQYF
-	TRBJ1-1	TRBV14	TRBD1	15	TGTGCCAGCAGCCAAGTCCAGGGGGCGATCACTGAAGCTTTCTTT	CASSQVQGAITEAFF
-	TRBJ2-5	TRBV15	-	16	TGTGCCACCAGCAGAGATTATGTAGAATACCAAGAGACCCAGTACTTC	CATSRDYVEYQETQYF
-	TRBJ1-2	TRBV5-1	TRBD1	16	TGCGCCAGCAGCTTGGGAGGGCAGGGGGCATCTAGCGGCTACACCTTC	CASSLGGQGASSGYTF
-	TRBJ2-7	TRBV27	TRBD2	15	TGTGCCAGCAGTCGAAGTAGCGGGAGTTGGTACGAGCAGTACTTC	CASSRSSGSWYEQYF
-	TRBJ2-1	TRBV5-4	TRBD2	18	TGTGCCAGCAGCCATGGTCTTGGGCGGGGGGGATTCCGGGATGAGCAGTTCTTC	CASSHGLGRGGFRDEQFF
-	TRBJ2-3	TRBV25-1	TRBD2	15	TGTGCCAGCAAAGGGAAGGCGGGAGGGACAGATACGCAGTATTTT	CASKGKAGGTDTQYF
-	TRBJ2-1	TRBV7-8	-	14	TGTGCCAGCAGCTTAGTCGGCTCCTACAATGAGCAGTTCTTC	CASSLVGSYNEQFF
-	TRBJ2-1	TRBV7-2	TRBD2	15	TGTGCCAGCAGCACAGGACTAGCGACATACAATGAGCAGTTCTTC	CASSTGLATYNEQFF
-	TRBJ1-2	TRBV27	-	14	TGTGCCAGCAGGGAGAGGGGGGGTAGTTATGGCTACACCTTC	CASRERGGSYGYTF
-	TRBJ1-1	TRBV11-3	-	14	TGTGCCAGCAGCCCCAATCCGGGAGGCACTGAAGCTTTCTTT	CASSPNPGGTEAFF
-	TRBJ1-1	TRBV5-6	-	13	TGTGCCAGCAGCTTGCGGTTTAACACTGAAGCTTTCTTT	CASSLRFNTEAFF
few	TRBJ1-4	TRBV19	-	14	TGTGCCAGTAGTACGCCTGCAACTAATGAAAAACTGTTTTTT	CASSTPATNEKLFF
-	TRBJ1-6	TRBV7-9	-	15	TGTGCCAGCAGCTCCCGTCTGGGCTATAATTCACCCCTCCACTTT	CASSSRLGYNSPLHF
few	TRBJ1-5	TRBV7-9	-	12	TGTGCCAGCAGCCCCAGCAATCAGCCCCAGCATTTT	CASSPSNQPQHF
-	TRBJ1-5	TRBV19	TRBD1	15	TGTGCCAGTACCCCTGGGACAGGGCGGATTCAGCCCCAGCATTTT	CASTPGTGRIQPQHF
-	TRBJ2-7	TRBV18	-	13	TGTGCCAGCATGAACAGGGGGGGCTACGAGCAGTACTTC	CASMNRGGYEQYF
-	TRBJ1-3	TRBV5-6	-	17	TGTGCCAGCAGCTTGGTGCGGGAGAGTTTTACTGGAAACACCATATATTTT	CASSLVRESFTGNTIYF
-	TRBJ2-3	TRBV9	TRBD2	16	TGTGCCAGCAGCGTTAGCGGGGATCTCGGCGCAGATACGCAGTATTTT	CASSVSGDLGADTQYF
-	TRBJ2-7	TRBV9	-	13	TGTGCCAGCAGCGTAGGACAGGACTACGAGCAGTACTTC	CASSVGQDYEQYF
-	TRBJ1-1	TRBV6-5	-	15	TGTGCCAGCAGACCGGGAAAGGACATGAACACTGAAGCTTTCTTT	CASRPGKDMNTEAFF
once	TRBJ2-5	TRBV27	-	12	TGTGCCAGCAGTTTAGCAGGGGAGACCCAGTACTTC	CASSLAGETQYF